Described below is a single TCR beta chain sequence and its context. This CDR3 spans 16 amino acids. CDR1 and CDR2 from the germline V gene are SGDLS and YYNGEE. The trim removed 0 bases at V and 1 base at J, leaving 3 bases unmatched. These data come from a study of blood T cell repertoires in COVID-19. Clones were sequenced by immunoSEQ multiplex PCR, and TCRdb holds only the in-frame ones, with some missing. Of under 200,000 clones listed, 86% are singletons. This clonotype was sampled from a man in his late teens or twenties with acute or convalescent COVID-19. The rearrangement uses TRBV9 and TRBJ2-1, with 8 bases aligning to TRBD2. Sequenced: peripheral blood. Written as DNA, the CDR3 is TGTGCCAGCAGCGTAGGTGGCGGGGGGTCCTACAATGAGCAGTTCTTC. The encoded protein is CASSVGGGGSYNEQFF.